This T cell receptor beta chain appears in the sequencing data of a study of human T cells and chemical hapten exposure. Whole-study context: Each week of the roughly 24-week study, patients had diphenylcyclopropenone applied to the scalp.

Per the original data handling: Sample-level TCR yields exhibited a median of roughly 96,000, with a range of roughly 20,000 to 700,000. TCRdb reanalysed the RACE reads using MiXCR and keeps one entry per CDR3 protein. In this record, the V and J calls reflect TCRdb's handling and not the investigators' own analysis. The sample has roughly 380,000 distinct CDR3 sequences; more than 4.5% are singletons. Germline V CDR1 and CDR2: SGHVS, FQNEAQ. The length of the CDR3 is 16 residues. The V end was cut by 5 bases, the J end by 14 bases, with 28 bases between. This clonotype has more than one count but fewer than ten. No antigen is known for it. Time point noted: pre-sensitization, week 0. Treatment in this sample: therapeutic diphenylcyclopropenone sensitization with weekly scalp DPC. Drawing of blood took place ahead of applying each patch test. Findings and limits, study-wide: PT1 expanded TCR numbers rose with patch test score.

The chain recombines TRBV7-8 with TRBJ2-1; D is perhaps TRBD1 or TRBD2 (5 bases each). The sequence derives from a woman aged 45 to 65 with alopecia areata. Some clones in this sample may be carry-over from other donors' samples. The sequencing used whole blood, collected in connection with sensitization to the hapten diphenylcyclopropenone (DPC). CDR3 in amino acids: CASSVRGSEEVAREFF. The CDR3 DNA reads TGTGCCAGCAGCGTCCGGGGTAGCGAGGAGGTGGCCAGGGAGTTCTTC.